In this sample, the clone carrying this T cell receptor beta chain turned up once. These data are taken from a study of OX40 agonist ivuxolimab in advanced cancers. This table comes from immunoSEQ multiplex PCR, and its TCRdb copy is limited to in-frame clones, with some not included. The sample includes 72,000 or so clones, 80% to 90% of them seen just once. The CDR3 has 14 residues. Per germline, CDR1 LNHNV and CDR2 YYDKDF (reference sequence). Between the trimmed V and J ends, which lost 4 bases and 7 bases, there was a span of 13 bases. The V and J genes are TRBV15 and TRBJ2-2; D call uncertain. Material: CD4+ or CD8+ T cells sorted from blood, obtained in a trial of the OX40 agonist ivuxolimab. This TCR derives from an adult with an advanced solid tumor such as melanoma, head and neck, liver or kidney cancer. The DNA of the CDR3 is TGTGCCACCAGCACCCCCGATCGGGTCGGGGAGCTGTTTTTT. It encodes CATSTPDRVGELFF.